The clone carrying this T cell receptor (beta chain) qualifies as medium-sized. Reverse transcription used approximately 500 ng RNA and constant-region primers for alpha and beta. Using multiplexing indices, alpha and beta chain libraries were generated apart by chain-specific third strand synthesis. Two random hexamers, added before amplification and joined, formed each molecule's 12-nucleotide barcode. TCRdb re-called the 5' RACE reads with MiXCR, one entry per CDR3 protein. The sample holds approximately 7,600 distinct CDR3 sequences; 9% to 10% are singletons and the top ten take roughly a fifth. This sample is drawn from a study of HIV-infected patients and healthy controls. The repertoire came from unfractionated whole blood and reflected all unsorted peripheral T cells. RNA came from roughly 2.3 ml of peripheral blood. V lost 5 bases to trimming and J lost 5 bases; unmatched junction nucleotides: 13. Germline CDR1 DFQATT, CDR2 SNEGSKA (reference sequence). This CDR3 is 17 amino acids long.

This specimen consisted of blood, obtained before antiretroviral therapy. V gene TRBV20-1 combines with J gene TRBJ2-1, with TRBD2 matching 12 bases. The source is an adult with HIV infection. This CDR3 reads CSASRGLAGGTHNEQFF. The CDR3, as DNA: TGCAGTGCTTCCCGGGGGCTAGCGGGGGGGACCCACAATGAGCAGTTCTTC.